These T cell receptor beta chains were read from a single sample in a study of technical replicates of blood from several donors. Sequencing was performed with immunoSEQ multiplex PCR; in TCRdb, only in-frame clones are kept and a portion is missing. The repertoire includes about 68,000 clones, roughly 97% of them detected once, and 0.2% to 0.3% sits in the top ten. The sequencing input was T cells isolated from PBMCs. Source of these receptors: a human donor in good health. CDR3s include the opening cysteine and the closing phenylalanine or tryptophan. A D gene is named only where the DNA matches it firmly. Part of the rows lack a size; the others show once, few, many or a class for expanded clones.

abundance	v_gene	j_gene	d_gene	len	CDR3aa	CDR3nt
NA	TRBV6-5	TRBJ2-5	TRBD1	15	CASSYQLAQGETQYF	TGTGCCAGCAGTTATCAACTCGCACAGGGGGAGACCCAGTACTTC
NA	TRBV19	TRBJ1-5	NA	13	CASSSRRDQPQHF	TGTGCCAGTAGTTCCCGCAGGGATCAGCCCCAGCATTTT
NA	TRBV7-6	TRBJ2-4	TRBD2	19	CASSLRTYKKTSGSNIQYF	TGTGCCAGCAGCCTCAGAACCTATAAAAAGACTAGCGGGAGTAACATTCAGTACTTC
once	TRBV4-3	TRBJ2-1	TRBD2	16	CASSPWGTSGHNEQFF	TGCGCCAGCAGCCCGTGGGGGACTAGCGGACACAATGAGCAGTTCTTC
NA	TRBV5-6	TRBJ2-5	TRBD2	16	CASRGGGTSIPETQYF	TGTGCCAGCCGCGGGGGGGGGACTAGCATCCCTGAGACCCAGTACTTC
NA	TRBV6-6	TRBJ2-7	TRBD2	15	CASSYSPSGRNEQYF	TGTGCCAGCAGTTACTCTCCTAGCGGGAGGAACGAGCAGTACTTC
once	TRBV9	TRBJ1-1	TRBD1	16	CASSGIRDRANTEAFF	TGTGCCAGCAGCGGAATCCGGGACAGGGCTAACACTGAAGCTTTCTTT
NA	TRBV6-6	TRBJ2-4	TRBD2	15	CASSYGGGAKNIQYF	TGTGCCAGCAGTTACGGGGGGGGAGCCAAAAACATTCAGTACTTC
NA	TRBV28	TRBJ1-2	NA	15	CASSPRWAGDYGYTF	TGTGCCAGCAGCCCTCGATGGGCAGGGGACTATGGCTACACCTTC
NA	TRBV28	TRBJ2-3	TRBD2	17	CASSTQRTSGSLYTQYF	TGTGCCAGCAGTACACAAAGGACTAGCGGGAGCCTATATACGCAGTATTTT
NA	TRBV5-4	TRBJ2-1	TRBD2	16	CASSLRAGIHYNEQFF	TGTGCCAGCAGCTTGAGAGCGGGGATTCACTACAATGAGCAGTTCTTC
NA	TRBV5-1	TRBJ2-1	TRBD2	18	CASSPGTSGVSSYNEQFF	TGCGCCAGCAGCCCCGGGACTAGCGGGGTGAGCTCCTACAATGAGCAGTTCTTC
NA	TRBV27	TRBJ2-1	NA	14	CASSLTGEYNEQFF	TGTGCCAGCAGTTTAACGGGAGAGTACAATGAGCAGTTCTTC
once	TRBV7-6	TRBJ2-1	NA	15	CASSDGISSINEQFF	TGTGCCAGCAGCGACGGGATTAGCTCTATAAATGAGCAGTTCTTC
NA	TRBV10-3	TRBJ2-7	TRBD1	16	CAISSMQGQGSVEQYF	TGTGCCATCAGTTCCATGCAGGGACAGGGGTCTGTGGAGCAGTACTTC
NA	TRBV30	TRBJ1-2	NA	13	CAWMSGKSDGYTF	TGTGCCTGGATGTCAGGGAAAAGTGATGGCTACACCTTC
NA	TRBV10-3	TRBJ2-1	TRBD2	14	CAISRLAGGDEQFF	TGTGCCATCAGTCGGCTAGCGGGAGGAGATGAGCAGTTCTTC
NA	TRBV19	TRBJ2-3	NA	17	CASTPLGARSSTDTQYF	TGTGCCAGTACCCCCCTTGGGGCGAGGTCTAGCACAGATACGCAGTATTTT
NA	TRBV28	TRBJ2-7	TRBD1	14	CASSFSPRGYEQYF	TGTGCCAGCAGTTTCTCCCCCAGGGGGTACGAGCAGTACTTC
NA	TRBV30	TRBJ2-3	NA	15	CAWSVGGGEGDGQYF	TGTGCCTGGAGTGTTGGAGGGGGCGAGGGGGATGGGCAGTATTTT
NA	TRBV5-6	TRBJ2-3	NA	16	CASSFFRLTSTDTQYF	TGTGCCAGCAGCTTTTTCAGACTTACTAGCACAGATACGCAGTATTTT
NA	TRBV6-4	TRBJ2-1	NA	14	CASILTDSYNEQFF	TGTGCCAGCATACTAACGGATTCCTACAATGAGCAGTTCTTC
NA	TRBV6-1	TRBJ2-7	TRBD1	13	CASRKGGAYEQYF	TGTGCCAGCAGAAAAGGGGGCGCCTACGAGCAGTACTTC
once	TRBV27	TRBJ1-1	NA	15	CASSLSMAGFTEAFF	TGTGCCAGCAGTTTATCCATGGCAGGGTTCACTGAAGCTTTCTTT
NA	TRBV5-1	TRBJ2-1	TRBD2	19	CASSPAGLAGGDSYNEQFF	TGCGCCAGCAGCCCGGCGGGGCTAGCGGGAGGCGACTCCTACAATGAGCAGTTCTTC
NA	TRBV5-4	TRBJ1-1	NA	15	CASSLDIGGNTEAFF	TGTGCCAGCAGCTTGGATATCGGGGGGAACACTGAAGCTTTCTTT
NA	TRBV7-9	TRBJ2-3	NA	15	CASVAALSSTDTQYF	TGTGCCTCGGTAGCGGCGTTATCTAGCACAGATACGCAGTATTTT
once	TRBV4-1	TRBJ2-7	TRBD2	16	CASSQTGTSGFYEQYF	TGCGCCAGCAGCCAGACCGGGACTAGCGGGTTCTACGAGCAGTACTTC
NA	TRBV27	TRBJ2-3	NA	12	CASSPQTDTQYF	TGTGCCAGCAGTCCGCAGACAGATACGCAGTATTTT
once	TRBV19	TRBJ2-7	NA	13	CASSFQGSHEQYF	TGTGCCAGTAGTTTTCAGGGGAGCCACGAGCAGTACTTC
NA	TRBV10-2	TRBJ2-1	NA	12	CASGRFDNEQFF	TGCGCCAGCGGGAGGTTCGACAATGAGCAGTTCTTC
once	TRBV5-1	TRBJ1-2	TRBD1	15	CASSSYRGRDYGYTF	TGCGCCAGCAGCTCCTACAGGGGCCGGGACTATGGCTACACCTTC
NA	TRBV7-9	TRBJ2-1	NA	15	CASSLGLALYNEQFF	TGTGCCAGCAGCTTAGGGCTAGCGCTCTACAATGAGCAGTTCTTC
NA	TRBV7-2	TRBJ2-1	NA	15	CASSLDRSSYNEQFF	TGTGCCAGCAGCTTAGACAGGAGCTCCTACAATGAGCAGTTCTTC
NA	TRBV19	TRBJ1-2	TRBD1	14	CASSIGDSLYGYTF	TGTGCCAGTAGTATAGGGGACAGCCTATATGGCTACACCTTC
NA	TRBV13	TRBJ2-5	NA	15	CASSLWGGLEETQYF	TGTGCCAGCAGCTTATGGGGCGGATTGGAAGAGACCCAGTACTTC
NA	TRBV27	TRBJ2-5	TRBD2	14	CASSLTGGRETQYF	TGTGCCAGCAGTTTGACGGGGGGACGAGAGACCCAGTACTTC
NA	TRBV5-1	TRBJ2-1	TRBD2	16	CASSVILAGGENEQFF	TGCGCCAGCAGCGTAATACTAGCGGGAGGGGAGAATGAGCAGTTCTTC
NA	TRBV7-7	TRBJ2-2	NA	14	CASSSSGDFGELFF	NA
NA	TRBV12-5	TRBJ2-3	NA	13	CASGGQLTDTQYF	TGTGCTAGTGGTGGACAGCTCACAGATACGCAGTATTTT
NA	TRBV19	TRBJ1-4	NA	14	CASSILQVNEKLFF	TGTGCCAGTAGTATTTTACAGGTCAATGAAAAACTGTTTTTT
NA	TRBV5-4	TRBJ1-1	NA	15	CASSFEPPGSPEAFF	TGTGCCAGCAGCTTTGAGCCACCGGGATCCCCTGAAGCTTTCTTT
few	TRBV6-5	TRBJ1-3	NA	14	CASRVHVSGNTIYF	TGTGCCAGCAGGGTACACGTCTCTGGAAACACCATATATTTT
NA	TRBV7-2	TRBJ2-7	TRBD2	15	CASSITSGPSYEQYF	TGTGCCAGCAGCATAACTAGCGGCCCCTCCTACGAGCAGTACTTC
NA	TRBV30	TRBJ2-7	TRBD1	16	CAWSVRDRQFSYEQYF	TGTGCCTGGAGTGTACGGGACAGGCAGTTCTCCTACGAGCAGTACTTC
NA	TRBV7-3	TRBJ2-3	NA	10	CASEIDTQYF	TGTGCCAGCGAGATAGATACGCAGTATTTT
NA	TRBV28	TRBJ1-2	TRBD1	15	CASSLVTGGAYGYTF	TGTGCCAGCAGTTTGGTAACAGGGGGCGCCTATGGCTACACCTTC
NA	TRBV28	TRBJ2-2	NA	14	CASRRVPLAGELFF	TGTGCCAGCAGACGGGTACCGCTCGCCGGGGAGCTGTTTTTT
NA	TRBV2	TRBJ1-5	NA	15	CASSEDGGVNQPQHF	TGTGCCAGCAGTGAAGATGGAGGGGTGAATCAGCCCCAGCATTTT
NA	TRBV27	TRBJ2-1	TRBD2	17	CASSSVAGPSSYNEQFF	TGTGCCAGCAGTTCTGTAGCGGGTCCGAGCTCCTACAATGAGCAGTTCTTC
NA	TRBV14	TRBJ2-7	NA	14	CASSHRQVSYEQYF	TGTGCCAGCAGCCACAGACAGGTATCCTACGAGCAGTACTTC